This entry features one TCR beta chain sequence. The antigen remains unidentified. Deletions cut 6 bases from V and 2 bases from J, with 17 bases between. Per the germline V gene, CDR1 is DFQATT and CDR2 is SNEGSKA (reference sequence). The CDR3 extends over 14 amino acids. The data were taken from a study of molecular identifiers for immune sequencing clone quantification. General study results and limits: Same-barcode identical TCR molecules could make highly expanded clones look smaller than they are.

MiXCR was run by TCRdb on the PCR reads, yielding one entry per CDR3 protein. The data hold about 630,000 distinct CDR3 sequences, with roughly 27% observed a single time. Sequencing was carried out using naive CD8+ T cells from blood, with Jurkat cell RNA spiked in. Subset indicated: FACS-sorted CD8+CD4-CCR7+CD45RA+ naive T cells. This clonotype originated in a human donor in good health. Some libraries in this study had Jurkat cell RNA spiked in. This chain uses TRBV20-1 with TRBJ2-7; D is possibly TRBD1 (6 bases). As DNA, the CDR3 is TGCAGTGCAAATCTCAGGGGAAACCCCTACGAGCAGTACTTC. This translates into CSANLRGNPYEQYF.